Below, 22 T cell receptor beta chains from the same sample are listed, as sequenced in a study of cytomegalovirus exposure and HLA in healthy donors. PCR used 60 Vbeta primers and 13 Jbeta primers. The method was immunoSEQ multiplex PCR; TCRdb's version includes in-frame clones alone and lacks a portion of them. The data hold about 45,000 clones, with about 90% observed a single time. Sequencing was performed on PBMCs. The receptors were sampled from a woman aged 40 to 50 in good health and CMV-seropositive.

The chain uses TRBV7-6 and TRBJ2-7; a weak D match, TRBD1 (5 bases). Germline V lookup: CDR1 SGHVS, CDR2 FNYEAQ. There are 13 residues in the CDR3. The V end was cut by 11 bases, the J end by 4 bases, with 18 bases between. The CDR3 bases are TGTGCCTCAGGATGGGGCGGAGTTTACGAGCAGTACTTC. Translating it yields CASGWGGVYEQYF.

The rearrangement uses TRBV19 and TRBJ2-3, with 8 bases lining up with TRBD2. J lost 2 bases, V lost 6 bases, and 7 bases had no gene match. There are 15 residues in the CDR3. Germline-derived CDR1 and CDR2 are LNHDA and SQIVND (reference sequence). CDR3 sequence: CASRPGGVITDTQYF. Here the CDR3 DNA reads TGTGCCAGTAGACCCGGGGGGGTCATCACAGATACGCAGTATTTT.

This clone has a single count. The chain has TRBV19 and TRBJ2-2, with 14 bases identical to TRBD2. CDR3 length: 17 residues. The junction had 6 bases not matched to a gene; V was cut back by 5 bases and J by 4 bases. CDR1 and CDR2 from the germline V gene are LNHDA and SQIVND (reference sequence). This CDR3 reads CASSYSGLAGGTGELFF. The CDR3 coding sequence is TGTGCCAGTAGTTATTCTGGACTAGCGGGAGGCACCGGGGAGCTGTTTTTT. Based on the CDR3 plus reference TRBV19 and TRBJ2-2, the full variable domain is DGGITQSPKYLFRKEGQNVTLSCEQNLNHDAMYWYRQDPGQGLRLIYYSQIVNDFQKGDIAEGYSVSREKKESFPLTVTSAQKNPTAFYLCASSYSGLAGGTGELFFGEGSRLTVL.

This clone was observed once. The DNA for the CDR3 is TGTGCCAGCAGCCAAGACAGAGCTAACTATGGCTACACCTTC. Its protein product is CASSQDRANYGYTF. The chain employs TRBV5-6 and TRBJ1-2; D is possibly TRBD1 (5 bases). The CDR3 has 14 residues. V lost 4 bases, J lost 0 bases, and 10 bases lay in between. Germline V lookup: CDR1 SGHDT, CDR2 YYEEEE.

The CDR3 sequence: CASSLVGQGGNTIYF. The CDR3 nucleotides read TGTGCCAGCAGCTTGGTGGGACAGGGAGGAAACACCATATATTTT. The chain is built from TRBV7-6 and TRBJ1-3, with 9 bases lining up with TRBD1. Trimming removed 3 bases from V and 4 bases from J; junction bases left unmatched: 4. The CDR3 runs 15 residues. Germline loops: CDR1 SGHVS, CDR2 FNYEAQ.

The V and J genes are TRBV18 and TRBJ2-7; D remains unclear. Deletions cut 4 bases from V and 3 bases from J, with 13 bases between. The V gene's germline CDR1 is KGHSH and CDR2 LQKENI. This CDR3 is built from 14 residues. CDR3 sequence: CASSRDTTDYEQYF. DNA for the CDR3: TGTGCCAGCTCACGAGACACAACCGACTACGAGCAGTACTTC.

As regards this clone: The DNA is omitted, as the CDR3 cannot be located on it reliably, and the CDR3 follows TCRdb's listing. The V call is TRBV19, the J call TRBJ2-5; TRBD1, as called in the table, went unchecked against the DNA. Germline V gene data show CDR1 as LNHDA and CDR2 as SQIVND (reference sequence). Including both end residues, the CDR3 is 15 amino acids long. CDR3 region: CASSISLQAEETQYF.

The CDR3 DNA is TGCGCCAGCAGCTTGGCCGGGACATCTAATAATTCACCCCTCCACTTT. Translating gives CASSLAGTSNNSPLHF. The chain joins TRBV5-1 to TRBJ1-6; D perhaps matches TRBD1 (6 bases). CDR1 is SGHRS, CDR2 YFSETQ, per germline. The CDR3 loop spans 16 amino acids. V was trimmed by 0 bases and J by 5 bases, leaving 12 bases between them.

This clone showed up just once. The gene calls are TRBV7-9 and TRBJ2-5; a possible D gene is TRBD2 (5 bases). The CDR3 is 14 amino acids. In germline, CDR1 is SEHNR, CDR2 FQNEAQ (reference sequence). Trimming pared 4 bases from V and 7 bases from J, leaving 16 bases between. The CDR3 loop reads CASSSESLGGTQYF. The CDR3 DNA is TGTGCCAGCAGCTCGGAGTCACTAGGCGGGACCCAGTACTTC.

The rearrangement joins TRBV9 to TRBJ1-1; the D is unclear. The CDR3 length is 13 residues. Germline V lookup: CDR1 SGDLS, CDR2 YYNGEE. V gave up 0 bases and J gave up 3 bases, with 6 bases separating them. CDR3 sequence: CASSVAPYTEAFF. CDR3 coding DNA: TGTGCCAGCAGCGTAGCCCCATACACTGAAGCTTTCTTT. Full variable domain (rest looked up from reference TRBV9 and TRBJ1-1): DSGVTQTPKHLITATGQRVTLRCSPRSGDLSVYWYQQSLDQGLQFLIQYYNGEERAKGNILERFSAQQFPDLHSELNLSSLELGDSALYFCASSVAPYTEAFFGQGTRLTVV.

The chain employs TRBV7-9 and TRBJ2-7; 9 bases line up with TRBD1. CDR3 length: 15 amino acids. J was trimmed by 11 bases and V by 3 bases; bases with no gene match: 14. The germline V gene has CDR1 SEHNR and CDR2 FQNEAQ (reference sequence). CDR3 DNA sequence: TGTGCCAGCAGCTTCTCCGGGACAGGGATATTTGGGGAGTACTTC. This encodes CASSFSGTGIFGEYF.

The V and J genes are TRBV19 and TRBJ1-5, with TRBD1 matching over 8 bases. V was pared by 6 bases and J by 6 bases, with 13 bases of the junction left unmatched. Per germline, CDR1 LNHDA and CDR2 SQIVND (reference sequence). This CDR3 has 16 residues. The CDR3 spells CASRILGQGNGQPQHF. In DNA form, the CDR3 reads TGTGCCAGTAGAATTCTCGGACAGGGCAACGGTCAGCCCCAGCATTTT.

The chain joins TRBV7-2 to TRBJ2-5; 10 positions agree with TRBD2. The DNA end is more similar to TRBJ2-7, so the J call may be wrong. In germline, CDR1 is SGHTA, CDR2 FQGNSA. The CDR3 has 14 amino acids. This CDR3 reads CASVLAGGSYEQYF. As DNA, the CDR3 is TGTGCCAGCGTCTTAGCGGGGGGATCCTACGAGCAGTACTTC.

The J gene is TRBJ2-1, the V gene TRBV30; 7 positions match TRBD1. Losses at the gene ends were 0 bases for V and 5 bases for J; bases not matched to a gene: 7. The CDR3 loop spans 15 amino acids. Germline V gene sequence: CDR1 GTSNPN, CDR2 SVGIG (reference sequence). CDR3 sequence (DNA): TGTGCCTGGAGTGTACATGCAGGGGGTCACAATGAGCAGTTCTTC. This codes for CAWSVHAGGHNEQFF.

The V call is TRBV28, the J call TRBJ2-7; D is uncertain. The germline V and J ends were trimmed by 4 bases and 7 bases, with 11 bases remaining between them. The germline V gene encodes CDR1 MDHEN and CDR2 SYDVKM. The CDR3 totals 12 residues. The chain's CDR3 is CASSSRPREQYF. The CDR3 nucleotides are TGTGCCAGCAGTTCCCGCCCTCGGGAGCAGTACTTC.

The chain employs TRBV2 and TRBJ2-7, with 8 bases that match TRBD1. The V segment lost 2 bases and the J segment 2 bases; nucleotides outside the gene matches: 2. Germline CDR1 and CDR2: SNHLY and FYNNEI. This CDR3 contains 14 residues. CDR3 protein: CASSEQGATYEQYF. For the CDR3, the DNA is TGTGCCAGCAGTGAACAGGGGGCAACCTACGAGCAGTACTTC.

The rearrangement links TRBV10-3 to TRBJ2-2; no clear D. The CDR3 totals 11 residues. The V gene's germline CDR1 is ENHRY and CDR2 SYGVKD. The V gene lost 10 bases and the J gene lost 4 bases, with 7 bases spanning the gap. The CDR3 spells CARAPTGELFF. The CDR3 DNA follows: TGTGCCAGAGCGCCCACCGGGGAGCTGTTTTTT.

This clone was observed a handful of times. CDR3 sequence (DNA): TGTGCCTGGAGTAGTGGGGGGAGATACAATGAGCAGTTCTTC. Its protein is CAWSSGGRYNEQFF. The J gene is TRBJ2-1, the V gene TRBV30; D might be TRBD2 (6 bases). Trimming left V 2 bases short and J 4 bases short, with 12 bases between. The CDR3 extends over 14 amino acids. Per germline, CDR1 GTSNPN and CDR2 SVGIG (reference sequence). Based on the CDR3 plus reference TRBV30 and TRBJ2-1, the full variable domain is SQTIHQWPATLVQPVGSPLSLECTVEGTSNPNLYWYRQAAGRGLQLLFYSVGIGQISSEVPQNLSASRPQDRQFILSSKKLLLSDSGFYLCAWSSGGRYNEQFFGPGTRLTVL.

The CDR3 protein is CASGGLAGAGELFF. The CDR3 region has the DNA TGTGCCAGCGGGGGACTAGCGGGAGCCGGGGAGCTGTTTTTT. The V gene is TRBV6-5, the J gene TRBJ2-2; TRBD2 aligns across 14 bases. CDR3 length: 14 residues. V lost 8 bases, J lost 6 bases, and 2 bases stayed unmatched. Germline values: CDR1 MNHEY, CDR2 SVGAGI.

V is TRBV27 and J is TRBJ1-5, with D tentatively TRBD1 (5 bases). There are 13 residues in the CDR3. Deletions cut 2 bases from V and 4 bases from J, with 6 bases between. The germline CDR1 and CDR2 sequences are MNHEY and SMNVEV (reference sequence). The CDR3 DNA sequence: TGTGCCAGCAGTTTAGACAGAAATCAGCCCCAGCATTTT. It yields the protein CASSLDRNQPQHF.

This clone was detected once. The genes are TRBV7-3 and TRBJ2-1; tentative D call: TRBD2 (5 bases). Germline values: CDR1 SGHTA, CDR2 FQGTGA. The ends were cut back, 5 bases at V and 0 bases at J, with 8 bases in the middle. The CDR3 covers 14 residues. Written as DNA, the CDR3 is TGTGCCAGCAGCCCCGGGATCTCCTACAATGAGCAGTTCTTC. Translating gives CASSPGISYNEQFF.

This rearrangement joins TRBV29-1 to TRBJ1-2, with TRBD1 matching 7 bases. Germline V gene lookup returns CDR1 SQVTM and CDR2 ANQGSEA. The V gene end was trimmed by 3 bases and the J gene end by 0 bases; junction bases not matched to a gene: 1. The CDR3 totals 13 residues. Here the CDR3 DNA reads TGCAGCGTTGAGACAGGGCCTAACTATGGCTACACCTTC. Its protein is CSVETGPNYGYTF. The full variable domain, in which reference TRBV29-1 and TRBJ1-2 provide the parts outside the CDR3, is SAVISQKPSRDICQRGTSLTIQCQVDSQVTMMFWYRQQPGQSLTLIATANQGSEATYESGFVIDKFPISRPNLTFSTLTVSNMSPEDSSIYLCSVETGPNYGYTFGSGTRLTVV.